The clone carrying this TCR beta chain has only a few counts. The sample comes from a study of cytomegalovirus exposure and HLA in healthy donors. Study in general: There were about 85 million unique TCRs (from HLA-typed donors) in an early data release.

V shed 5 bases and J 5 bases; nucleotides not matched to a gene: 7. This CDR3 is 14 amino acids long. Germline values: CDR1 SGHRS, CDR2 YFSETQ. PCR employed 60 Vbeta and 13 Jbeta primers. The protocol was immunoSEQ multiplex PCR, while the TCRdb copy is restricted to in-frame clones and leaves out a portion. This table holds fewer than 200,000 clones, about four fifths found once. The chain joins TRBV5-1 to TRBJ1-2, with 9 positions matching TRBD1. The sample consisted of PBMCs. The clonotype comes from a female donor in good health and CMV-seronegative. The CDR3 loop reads CASSPGTGLYGYTF. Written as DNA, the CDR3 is TGCGCCAGCAGTCCCGGGACAGGGCTTTATGGCTACACCTTC.